These T cell receptor beta chains were read from a single sample in a study of blood T cell repertoires in COVID-19. Sequencing was performed with immunoSEQ multiplex PCR; in TCRdb, only in-frame clones are kept and a portion is missing. This sample has around 420,000 clones, with around 90% found just once. Sequencing used PBMCs or T cells enriched from blood (not recorded which). These receptors were collected from a woman aged 40 to 50 with acute COVID-19. The CDR3 runs from the conserved cysteine through the conserved F or W. The D gene is left open where the match is weak. Clone size, where shown, is once, few, many, or a class for clones that have expanded.

TRBD1 | TRBJ1-1 | - | TRBV2 | CASTETGDHPGAFF | TGTGCCAGCACCGAGACAGGGGACCATCCAGGAGCTTTCTTT
- | TRBJ2-5 | - | TRBV19 | CASSPRTIQETQYF | TGTGCCAGTAGTCCGCGGACAATCCAAGAGACCCAGTACTTC
- | TRBJ1-6 | - | TRBV30 | CAWGLPSYNSPLHF | TGTGCCTGGGGGCTTCCCTCCTATAATTCACCCCTCCACTTT
TRBD2 | TRBJ2-5 | - | TRBV2 | CASSEGGLAAETQYF | TGTGCCAGCAGTGAAGGGGGACTAGCAGCCGAGACCCAGTACTTC
- | TRBJ1-2 | - | TRBV29-1 | CSVDEWTF | TGCAGCGTTGACGAGTGGACCTTC
- | TRBJ1-3 | - | TRBV2 | CASSARQVYSGNTIYF | TGTGCCAGCAGCGCTAGACAGGTATACTCTGGAAACACCATATATTTT
TRBD2 | TRBJ2-5 | many | TRBV5-5 | CASSLAPAGGRETQYF | TGTGCCAGCAGCTTGGCCCCTGCGGGGGGGCGTGAGACCCAGTACTTC
TRBD1 | TRBJ2-7 | - | TRBV3-1/TRBV3-2 | CASSQGVGQGIYEQYF | TGTGCCAGCAGCCAGGGAGTGGGACAGGGAATCTACGAGCAGTACTTC
TRBD1 | TRBJ1-1 | - | TRBV3-1/TRBV3-2 | CASNFRGRTEAFF | TGTGCCAGCAACTTCAGGGGGCGGACTGAAGCTTTCTTT
- | TRBJ1-1 | once | TRBV12-3/TRBV12-4 | CASSLGSTEAFF | TGTGCCAGCAGTTTGGGGAGCACTGAAGCTTTCTTT
- | TRBJ1-2 | once | TRBV5-1 | CASSSLDRDANYGYTF | TGCGCCAGCAGCTCGCTTGACAGAGACGCTAACTATGGCTACACCTTC
- | TRBJ1-1 | - | TRBV6-2/TRBV6-3 | CASSYGGRSNTEAFF | TGTGCCAGCAGTTACGGGGGCAGATCAAACACTGAAGCTTTCTTT
- | TRBJ2-4 | - | TRBV4-1 | CASSQEIEGRNIQYF | TGCGCCAGCAGCCAAGAAATCGAGGGGAGGAACATTCAGTACTTC
TRBD1 | TRBJ1-5 | - | TRBV7-8 | CASSLAPQGGRNQPQHF | TGTGCCAGCAGCTTAGCCCCGCAGGGGGGCAGGAATCAGCCCCAGCATTTT
- | TRBJ2-2 | - | TRBV10-3 | CAISDGETGELFF | TGTGCCATCAGTGATGGAGAAACCGGGGAGCTGTTTTTT
TRBD1 | TRBJ1-5 | - | TRBV3-1/TRBV3-2 | CASSHTGGDQPQHF | TGTGCCAGCAGCCACACAGGGGGGGATCAGCCCCAGCATTTT
TRBD1 | TRBJ1-1 | - | TRBV14 | CASSRAGTGLTEAFF | TGTGCCAGCAGCAGAGCCGGGACAGGGCTTACTGAAGCTTTCTTT
- | TRBJ2-2 | few | TRBV24-1 | CATSASRSQGSTGELFF | TGTGCCACCAGTGCCAGCCGGTCACAGGGATCCACCGGGGAGCTGTTTTTT
- | TRBJ1-1 | - | TRBV4-1 | CASSQGRGNEAFF | TGCGCCAGCAGCCAAGGCCGGGGAAATGAAGCTTTCTTT
TRBD2 | TRBJ2-5 | - | TRBV3-1/TRBV3-2 | CASSQLAGVQETQYF | TGTGCCAGCAGCCAACTAGCGGGGGTCCAAGAGACCCAGTACTTC
- | TRBJ1-3 | - | TRBV5-1 | CASSFGSGNTIYF | TGCGCCAGCAGCTTCGGCTCTGGAAACACCATATATTTT
TRBD1 | TRBJ2-3 | - | TRBV6-4 | CASRVTGVDTDTQYF | TGTGCCAGCAGAGTGACAGGGGTTGACACAGATACGCAGTATTTT
- | TRBJ1-6 | once | TRBV19 | CASSIQGSFNSPLHF | TGTGCCAGTAGTATTCAGGGGAGTTTTAATTCACCCCTCCACTTT
TRBD2 | TRBJ2-1 | - | TRBV5-4 | CASSPRRTSGGSSYNEQFF | TGTGCCAGCAGCCCCCGGCGGACTAGCGGGGGGAGCTCCTACAATGAGCAGTTCTTC
TRBD1 | TRBJ2-3 | - | TRBV25-1 | CASSGDRGPTDTQYF | TGTGCCAGCAGTGGGGACAGGGGCCCCACAGATACGCAGTATTTT
- | TRBJ1-2 | few | TRBV7-9 | CASSLGSDSFNYGYTF | TGTGCCAGCAGCTTAGGATCGGACAGCTTTAACTATGGCTACACCTTC
- | TRBJ1-2 | once | TRBV12-3/TRBV12-4 | CASSFRDFGYTF | TGTGCCAGCAGTTTTCGGGACTTTGGCTACACCTTC
- | TRBJ2-5 | - | TRBV7-2 | CASSLKTRGQKETQYF | TGTGCCAGCAGCCTCAAGACCCGCGGTCAAAAAGAGACCCAGTACTTC